This T cell receptor beta chain was sequenced during a study of spatial heterogeneity in lung cancer. Background on the study: Tumor-region counts of TCR transcripts tracked strongly with a T cell module score from matched bulk RNA-seq. As counted in raw reads, each unique TCR and UMI combination appeared more than ten times on average. Study-wide results and limits: Ubiquitous expanded TCR counts tracked ubiquitous nonsynonymous mutations, and regional counts tracked regional ones. Counts of expanded intratumoral alpha and beta TCRs tracked tumor mutation counts.

The time point here: sample taken at primary tumor resection. Whole RNA, which was extracted from tumor, nontumor lung tissue or frozen PBMC, was sequenced without any cell sorting. TCRdb re-analysed the 5' RACE reads in MiXCR, keeping a single row per CDR3 protein. The sample lists approximately 9,600 distinct CDR3 sequences, around 7.3% occurring once. With respect to this clonotype: Its antigen remains unidentified.

V lost 2 bases, J lost 0 bases, and 18 bases lay in between. The V gene's germline CDR1 is SGHVS and CDR2 FQNEAQ. This CDR3 has 18 amino acids. This clonotype originated in a male donor with early-stage non-small cell lung cancer. The sample consisted of lung tumor tissue, taken at surgery. The chain joins TRBV7-8 to TRBJ2-3, with D unclear. The DNA for the CDR3 is TGTGCCAGCAGCTTAAGGACCCCGGCCATTTCTAGCACAGATACGCAGTATTTT. Translating gives CASSLRTPAISSTDTQYF.